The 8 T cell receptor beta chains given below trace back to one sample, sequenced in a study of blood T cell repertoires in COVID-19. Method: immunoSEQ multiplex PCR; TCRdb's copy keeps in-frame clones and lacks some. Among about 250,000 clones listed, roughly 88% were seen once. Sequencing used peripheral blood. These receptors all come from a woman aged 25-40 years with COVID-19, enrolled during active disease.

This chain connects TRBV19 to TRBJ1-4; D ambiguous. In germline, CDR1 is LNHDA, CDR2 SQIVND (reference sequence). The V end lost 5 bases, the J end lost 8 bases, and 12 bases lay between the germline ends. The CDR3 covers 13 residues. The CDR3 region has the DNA TGTGCCAGTAGTTCCCAGTCGGGGGAAAAACTGTTTTTT. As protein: CASSSQSGEKLFF.

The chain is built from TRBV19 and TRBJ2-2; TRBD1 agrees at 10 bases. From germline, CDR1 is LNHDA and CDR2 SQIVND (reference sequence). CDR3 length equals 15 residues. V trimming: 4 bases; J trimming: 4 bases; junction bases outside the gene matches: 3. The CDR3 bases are TGTGCCAGTAGTAGGGGACAGGGGAGCACCGGGGAGCTGTTTTTT. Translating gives CASSRGQGSTGELFF.

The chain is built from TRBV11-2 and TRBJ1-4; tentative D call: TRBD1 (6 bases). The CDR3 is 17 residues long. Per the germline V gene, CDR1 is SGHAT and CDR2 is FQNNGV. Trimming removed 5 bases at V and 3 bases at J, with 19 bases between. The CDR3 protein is CASSPKPGQTSNEKLFF. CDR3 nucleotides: TGTGCCAGCAGCCCAAAACCGGGACAAACATCTAATGAAAAACTGTTTTTT.

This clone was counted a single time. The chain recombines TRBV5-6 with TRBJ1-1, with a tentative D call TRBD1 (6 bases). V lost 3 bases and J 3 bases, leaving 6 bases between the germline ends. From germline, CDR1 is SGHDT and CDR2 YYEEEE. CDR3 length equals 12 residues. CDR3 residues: CASSWTDTEAFF. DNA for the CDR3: TGTGCCAGCAGCTGGACAGACACTGAAGCTTTCTTT. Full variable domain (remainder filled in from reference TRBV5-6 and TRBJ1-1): DAGVTQSPTHLIKTRGQQVTLRCSPKSGHDTVSWYQQALGQGPQFIFQYYEEEERQRGNFPDRFSGHQFPNYSSELNVNALLLGDSALYLCASSWTDTEAFFGQGTRLTVV.

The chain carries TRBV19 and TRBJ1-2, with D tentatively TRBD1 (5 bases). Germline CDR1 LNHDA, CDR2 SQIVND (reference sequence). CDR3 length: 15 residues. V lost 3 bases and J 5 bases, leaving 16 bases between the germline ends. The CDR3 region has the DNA TGTGCCAGTAGTATTTCATGGACGACAGATTATGGCTACACCTTC. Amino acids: CASSISWTTDYGYTF.

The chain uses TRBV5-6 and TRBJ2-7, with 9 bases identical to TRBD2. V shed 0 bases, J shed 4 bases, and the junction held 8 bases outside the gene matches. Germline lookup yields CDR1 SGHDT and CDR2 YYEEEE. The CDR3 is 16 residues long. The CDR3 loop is CASSLGLAGGMYEQYF. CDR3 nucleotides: TGTGCCAGCAGCTTGGGGTTGGCGGGGGGGATGTACGAGCAGTACTTC. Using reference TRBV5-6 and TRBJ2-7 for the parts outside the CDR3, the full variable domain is DAGVTQSPTHLIKTRGQQVTLRCSPKSGHDTVSWYQQALGQGPQFIFQYYEEEERQRGNFPDRFSGHQFPNYSSELNVNALLLGDSALYLCASSLGLAGGMYEQYFGPGTRLTVT.

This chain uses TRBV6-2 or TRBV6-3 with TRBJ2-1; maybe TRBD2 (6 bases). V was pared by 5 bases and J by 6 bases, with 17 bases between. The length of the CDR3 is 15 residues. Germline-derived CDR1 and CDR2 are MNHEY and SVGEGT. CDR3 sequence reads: CASSRPGVRSNEQFF. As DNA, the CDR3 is TGTGCCAGCAGTCGCCCGGGAGTAAGGTCCAATGAGCAGTTCTTC.

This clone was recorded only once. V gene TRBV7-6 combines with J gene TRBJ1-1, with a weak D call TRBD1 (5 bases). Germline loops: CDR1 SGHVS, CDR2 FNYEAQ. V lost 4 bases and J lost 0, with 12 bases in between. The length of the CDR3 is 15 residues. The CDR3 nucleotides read TGTGCCAGCAGCTCTCAAACAGGATTGAACACTGAAGCTTTCTTT. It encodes CASSSQTGLNTEAFF.